These 12 T cell receptor beta chains share one sample of origin, sequenced in a study of technical replicates of blood from a few donors. The data were produced by immunoSEQ multiplex PCR, yet TCRdb's version contains in-frame clones alone and is incomplete. The sample lists 25,000 to 40,000 clones; more than 90% were seen once. Material for sequencing was PBMCs. These receptors all come from a human donor in good health. Some clones in this sample may be carry-over from other donors' samples.

The CDR3 protein is CASSLQGSTEAFF. The CDR3 DNA sequence: TGCGCCAGCAGCTTGCAGGGTAGTACTGAAGCTTTCTTT. The rearrangement joins TRBV5-1 to TRBJ1-1; D may be TRBD1 (5 bases). The V end was cut by 1 base, the J end by 5 bases, with 9 bases between. The germline V gene encodes CDR1 SGHRS and CDR2 YFSETQ. CDR3 length: 13 amino acids.

V usage is TRBV13 and J usage is TRBJ1-1; tentative D call: TRBD1 (5 bases). Germline values: CDR1 PRHDT, CDR2 FYEKMQ (reference sequence). CDR3 size: 14 residues. V was trimmed by 2 bases and J by 0 bases, leaving 7 bases between them. The CDR3 DNA is TGTGCCAGCAGCTTAAGGGGCTTGAACACTGAAGCTTTCTTT. Protein product: CASSLRGLNTEAFF.

The rearrangement uses TRBV29-1 and TRBJ2-7; 9 nucleotides line up with TRBD1. V was pared by 0 bases and J by 0 bases, with 3 bases of the junction left unmatched. The CDR3 covers 15 residues. Germline V gene data show CDR1 as SQVTM and CDR2 as ANQGSEA. The CDR3 sequence is CSVEEGTGSSYEQYF. For the CDR3, the DNA is TGCAGCGTTGAAGAAGGGACAGGGAGCTCCTACGAGCAGTACTTC.

The V gene is TRBV2, the J gene TRBJ2-7; TRBD2 matches 13 bases. With 4 bases clipped from V and 5 bases from J, the junction kept 5 bases outside the gene matches. CDR1 and CDR2 (germline): SNHLY, FYNNEI. The CDR3 spans 15 residues. The CDR3 region is CASSGTSGSHHEQYF. The CDR3 bases are TGTGCCAGCAGTGGGACTAGCGGGAGTCACCACGAGCAGTACTTC.

The genes are TRBV4-1 and TRBJ1-4, with 7 nucleotides matching TRBD1. V dropped 0 bases and J dropped 6; count of bases not matched to a gene: 4. From germline, CDR1 is MGHRA and CDR2 YSYEKL. The CDR3 has 15 residues. As DNA, the CDR3 is TGCGCCAGCAGCCAAGAAGACAGGGTCCATGAAAAACTGTTTTTT. Translated, it gives CASSQEDRVHEKLFF.

In its sample, this clone was seen a few times. CDR3 bases: TGTGCCAGCAGTCAGGGGGCTTACTACGAGCAGTACTTC. Amino acid sequence: CASSQGAYYEQYF. The chain carries TRBV6-5 and TRBJ2-7; 8 bases are shared with TRBD1. The germline CDR1 and CDR2 sequences are MNHEY and SVGAGI. V was clipped by 5 bases and J by 3 bases; unmatched bases: 3. The CDR3 contains 13 residues.

V is TRBV4-3 and J is TRBJ1-3; 8 bases line up with TRBD1. Germline assignment: CDR1 LGHNA and CDR2 YSLEER. The CDR3 runs 15 residues. Trimming at V came to 5 bases and at J to 7 bases, leaving 10 bases not matched to a gene. As DNA, the CDR3 is TGCGCCAGCAGCATCGACAGGGGAGGTAGTAACACCATATATTTT. Its protein is CASSIDRGGSNTIYF.

The chain has TRBV19 and TRBJ1-1; D is uncertain. This CDR3 has 15 amino acids. Looked up from germline, CDR1 is LNHDA and CDR2 is SQIVND (reference sequence). The V end lost 5 bases, the J end lost 10 bases, and 23 bases lay between the germline ends. The DNA for the CDR3 is TGTGCCAGTAGTCATATCCAAGCGGGATGGTGTGTAGCTTTCTTT. It codes for CASSHIQAGWCVAFF.

The genes are TRBV2 and TRBJ2-2, with 8 bases fitting TRBD1. Trimming took 7 bases from V and 5 from J; bases not matched to a gene: 6. The CDR3 has 14 residues. CDR1 and CDR2 (germline): SNHLY, FYNNEI. The CDR3 bases are TGTGCCAGCACCGGACAGGGAAGGACCGGGGAGCTGTTTTTT. Its protein product is CASTGQGRTGELFF.

The chain couples TRBV19 to TRBJ1-1; 9 bases match TRBD1. This CDR3 has 13 amino acids. The germline V gene encodes CDR1 LNHDA and CDR2 SQIVND (reference sequence). Trimming took 6 bases from V and 4 from J; bases not matched to a gene: 3. CDR3 region: CASRTGGSTEAFF. CDR3 coding DNA: TGTGCCAGTAGGACAGGGGGAAGCACTGAAGCTTTCTTT.

The CDR3 DNA follows: TGCGCCAGCAGCTTGGCCGGGCAGGGCCGTTTTGGGACTGAAGCTTTCTTT. It yields the protein CASSLAGQGRFGTEAFF. V usage is TRBV5-1 and J usage is TRBJ1-1, with D possibly matching TRBD1 (5 bases). Germline CDR1 reads SGHRS; CDR2 reads YFSETQ. V lost 0 bases and J lost 5, with 20 bases in between. The CDR3 has 17 residues.

The rearrangement links TRBV4-3 to TRBJ2-5; D call uncertain. Trimming took 1 base from V and 5 from J, leaving 8 bases between them. The CDR3 totals 13 residues. Germline lookup yields CDR1 LGHNA and CDR2 YSLEER. CDR3 sequence: CASSQGRVETQYF. The CDR3 bases are TGCGCCAGCAGCCAAGGTCGAGTGGAGACCCAGTACTTC.